This section outlines one T cell receptor (beta chain) sequence together with its context. The TCR beta CDR3 regions underwent amplification using RNA transcripts as the source. The study used the HTBI primer set for a first-round RT-PCR of the TCR CDR3. TCRdb analysed the multiplex PCR reads with MiXCR anew, one entry per CDR3 protein. This table holds fewer than 55,000 distinct CDR3 sequences, roughly 56% found once. The source of the sample is a study of T cells in Graves' hyperthyroidism and ophthalmopathy. Patients aged 18 to 65 had newly diagnosed hyperthyroidism lasting under 2 months. V gave up 6 bases and J gave up 3 bases, with 12 bases separating them. Germline values: CDR1 ENHRY, CDR2 SYGVKD. The CDR3 is made up of 14 amino acids.

This chain connects TRBV10-3 to TRBJ1-5, with a weak D call TRBD1 (6 bases). The source material was peripheral blood or thyroid tissue (not recorded which). This TCR was sampled from a man in his late teens or twenties with Graves' hyperthyroidism. The CDR3 is CAIREDRLNQPQHF. In DNA form, the CDR3 reads TGTGCCATCAGAGAGGACAGACTCAATCAGCCCCAGCATTTT.